This T cell receptor beta chain originates from a study of blood T cells in healthy people across ages. This CDR3 has 15 amino acids. Trimming stripped 5 bases from V and 1 base from J, with 14 bases between. Per the germline V gene, CDR1 is MGHRA and CDR2 is YSYEKL. A J-beta primer mix and a sample-barcoded 5' primer were used in a second PCR of about 7 to 12 cycles. Through a template-switch adaptor with 12 random nucleotides, each cDNA molecule received a tag. TCRdb re-called the 5' RACE reads with MiXCR, one entry per CDR3 protein. The sample holds hundreds of thousands of distinct CDR3 sequences, roughly 52% seen once. Total RNA was isolated from each sample in quantities of at least 6 micrograms.

This receptor was identified in a man aged 25-45 years in good health. Sequencing was carried out using blood. This chain connects TRBV4-1 to TRBJ1-1; possible D gene TRBD1, 5 bases. The CDR3 spells CASSFQGPGNTEAFF. The CDR3 nucleotides read TGCGCCAGCAGCTTCCAGGGACCGGGGAACACTGAAGCTTTCTTT.